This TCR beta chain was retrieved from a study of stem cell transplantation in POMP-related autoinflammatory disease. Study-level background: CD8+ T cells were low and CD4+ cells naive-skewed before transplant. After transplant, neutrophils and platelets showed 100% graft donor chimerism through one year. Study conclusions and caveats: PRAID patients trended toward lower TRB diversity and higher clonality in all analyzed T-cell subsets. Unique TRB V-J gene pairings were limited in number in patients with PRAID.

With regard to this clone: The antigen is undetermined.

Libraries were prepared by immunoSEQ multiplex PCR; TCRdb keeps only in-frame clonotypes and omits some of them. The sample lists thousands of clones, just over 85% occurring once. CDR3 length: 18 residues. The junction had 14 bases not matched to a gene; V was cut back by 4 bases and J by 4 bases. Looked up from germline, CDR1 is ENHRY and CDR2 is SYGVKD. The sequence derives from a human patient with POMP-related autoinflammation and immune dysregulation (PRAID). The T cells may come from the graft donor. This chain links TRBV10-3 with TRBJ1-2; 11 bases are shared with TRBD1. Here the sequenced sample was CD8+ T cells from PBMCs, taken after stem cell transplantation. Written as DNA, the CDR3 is TGTGCCATCAGTGGATCCGGGACAGGGGGGGGTCGGAGCTATGGCTACACCTTC. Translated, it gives CAISGSGTGGGRSYGYTF.